What follows describes a single T cell receptor beta chain. The specificity of this receptor is unknown. Per-base quality was not reported, and no clone a single base away is much larger than it. Library construction relied on the immunoSEQ multiplex PCR assay. Not all clones reach the TCRdb copy of this immuneACCESS table, which keeps in-frame sequences only. Checked studies attribute under half of the gap to unresolved V genes and leave the rest unexplained. The sample data list roughly 45,000 clones, and roughly 60% of these were observed just once. The ten top clones hold roughly 20% of the sample. The sample belongs to a study of radiotherapy plus CTLA-4 blockade in lung cancer (dated 2018 in TCRdb). Regarding the research as a whole: Among enrolled patients, under 20% had an objective response and approximately 30% reached disease control. Study-wide conclusions, independent of this receptor: After treatment with radiotherapy and ipilimumab, TCR clones that originated in tumors expanded in peripheral blood. The strongest predictors of response, as reported, were early dynamic changes in blood T cell clones along with a rise in serum interferon-beta after radiation.

The study tested focal radiation therapy combined with CTLA-4 blockade (ipilimumab) in patients with chemo-refractory metastatic non-small-cell lung cancer. Relative to germline, V is missing 3 bases and J is missing 7 bases, with 3 bases of the junction outside any gene match. Looking up the germline V gene (reference sequence) yields CDR1 LNHDA and CDR2 SQIVND. The CDR3 goes from the cysteine to the phenylalanine over 13 residues. Of the read, only the CDR3 DNA is kept; its 39 bases are in frame from base 1. The receptor was derived from a human donor with non-small cell lung cancer who had a partial response to radiotherapy plus ipilimumab. Sequenced here: peripheral blood, sampled from a patient treated with radiotherapy plus ipilimumab. The V and J segments used are TRBV19 and TRBJ2-4; 7 nucleotides in the junction match TRBD2. The bases are TGTGCCAGTAGTATCCCCGGGGGGAACATTCAGTACTTC. Its protein is CASSIPGGNIQYF.